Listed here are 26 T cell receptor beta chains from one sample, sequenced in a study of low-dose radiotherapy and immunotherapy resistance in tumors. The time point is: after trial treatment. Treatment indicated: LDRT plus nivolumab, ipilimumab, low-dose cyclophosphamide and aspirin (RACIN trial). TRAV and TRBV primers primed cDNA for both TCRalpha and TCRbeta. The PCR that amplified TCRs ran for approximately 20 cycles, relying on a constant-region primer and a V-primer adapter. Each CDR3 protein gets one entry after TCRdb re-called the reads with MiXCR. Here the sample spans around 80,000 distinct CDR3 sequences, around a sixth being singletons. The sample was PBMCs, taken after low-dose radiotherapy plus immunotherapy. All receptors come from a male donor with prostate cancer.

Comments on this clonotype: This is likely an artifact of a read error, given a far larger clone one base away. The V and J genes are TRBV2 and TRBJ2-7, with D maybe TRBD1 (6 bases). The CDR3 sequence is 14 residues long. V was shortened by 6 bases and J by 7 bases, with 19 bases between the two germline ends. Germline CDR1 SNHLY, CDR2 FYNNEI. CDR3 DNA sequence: TGTGCCAGCAGGTTGGACAGTAGCGCCAATGAGCAGTACTTC. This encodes CASRLDSSANEQYF.

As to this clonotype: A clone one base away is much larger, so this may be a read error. The CDR3 DNA is TGTGCCAGCAGCGTGGGACAGACCTACGAGCAGCACTTC. It codes for CASSVGQTYEQHF. V gene TRBV7-2 combines with J gene TRBJ2-7; TRBD1 matches 7 bases. Germline-derived CDR1 and CDR2 are SGHTA and FQGNSA. The CDR3 is 13 amino acids.

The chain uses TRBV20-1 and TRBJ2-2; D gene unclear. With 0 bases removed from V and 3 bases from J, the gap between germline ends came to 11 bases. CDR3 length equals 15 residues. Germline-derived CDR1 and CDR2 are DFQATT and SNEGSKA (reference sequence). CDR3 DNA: TGCAGTGCTAGAGACCTATTAGCCCACACCGGGGAGCTGTTTTTT. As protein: CSARDLLAHTGELFF.

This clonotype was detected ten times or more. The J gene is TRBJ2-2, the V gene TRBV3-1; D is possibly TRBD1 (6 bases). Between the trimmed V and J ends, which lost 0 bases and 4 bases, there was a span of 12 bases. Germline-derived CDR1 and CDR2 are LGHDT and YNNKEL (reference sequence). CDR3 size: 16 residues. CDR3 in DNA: TGTGCCAGCAGCCAAGATTTGGGACAAGGCACCGGGGAGCTGTTTTTT. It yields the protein CASSQDLGQGTGELFF.

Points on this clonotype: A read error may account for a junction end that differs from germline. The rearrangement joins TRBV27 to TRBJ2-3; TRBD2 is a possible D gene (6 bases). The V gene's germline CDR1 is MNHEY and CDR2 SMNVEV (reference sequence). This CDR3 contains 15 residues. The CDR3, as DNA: TGTGCCACCAGTGCCCCGGGACTTAGCACAGATACGCAGTATTTT. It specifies CATSAPGLSTDTQYF.

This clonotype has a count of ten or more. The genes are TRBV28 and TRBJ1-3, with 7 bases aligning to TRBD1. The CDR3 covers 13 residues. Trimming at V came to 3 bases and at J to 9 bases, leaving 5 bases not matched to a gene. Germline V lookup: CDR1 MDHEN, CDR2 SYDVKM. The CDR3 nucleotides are TGTGCCAGCAGTTTCTCGACAGGGAGCACCATATATTTT. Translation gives CASSFSTGSTIYF.

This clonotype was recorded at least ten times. The CDR3 DNA reads TGTGCCAGCAGAAAACAGGAAGGCTCCGGCTATGGCTACACCTTC. This encodes CASRKQEGSGYGYTF. The chain employs TRBV28 and TRBJ1-2, with D tentatively TRBD1 (5 bases). Germline V lookup: CDR1 MDHEN, CDR2 SYDVKM. The CDR3 covers 15 residues. Trimming pared 6 bases from V and 4 bases from J, leaving 18 bases between.

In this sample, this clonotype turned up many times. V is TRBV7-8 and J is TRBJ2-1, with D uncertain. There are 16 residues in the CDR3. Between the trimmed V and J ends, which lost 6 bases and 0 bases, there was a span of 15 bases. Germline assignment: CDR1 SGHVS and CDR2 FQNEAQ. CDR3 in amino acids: CASSSPPASSYNEQFF. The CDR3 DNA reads TGTGCCAGCAGTTCCCCCCCAGCGAGCTCCTACAATGAGCAGTTCTTC. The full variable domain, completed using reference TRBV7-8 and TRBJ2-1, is GAGVSQSPRYKVAKRGQDVALRCDPISGHVSLFWYQQALGQGPEFLTYFQNEAQLDKSGLPSDRFFAERPEGSVSTLKIQRTQQEDSAVYLCASSSPPASSYNEQFFGPGTRLTVL.

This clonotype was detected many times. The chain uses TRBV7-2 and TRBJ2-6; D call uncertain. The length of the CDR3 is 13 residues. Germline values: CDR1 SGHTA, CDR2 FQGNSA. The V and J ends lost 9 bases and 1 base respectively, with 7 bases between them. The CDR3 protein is CASLWSGANVLTF. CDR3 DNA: TGTGCCAGTTTGTGGTCTGGGGCCAACGTCCTGACTTTC.

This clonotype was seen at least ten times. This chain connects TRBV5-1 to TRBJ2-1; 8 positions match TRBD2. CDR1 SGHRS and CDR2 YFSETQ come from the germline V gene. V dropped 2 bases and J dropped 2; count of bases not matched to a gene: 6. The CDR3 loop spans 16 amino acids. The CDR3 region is CASSLSAGVTYNEQFF. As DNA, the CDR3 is TGCGCCAGCAGCTTATCAGCGGGAGTTACCTACAATGAGCAGTTCTTC.

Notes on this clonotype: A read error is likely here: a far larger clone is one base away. The chain's CDR3 is CASSSDSKGGYEQYF. The CDR3 DNA follows: TGTGCCAGCAGTAGTGATTCGAAGGGTGGCTACGAGCAGTACTTC. This chain links TRBV13 with TRBJ2-7; D is undetermined. Germline-derived CDR1 and CDR2 are PRHDT and FYEKMQ (reference sequence). Trimming took 6 bases from V and 3 from J, leaving 18 bases between them. The CDR3 spans 15 residues.

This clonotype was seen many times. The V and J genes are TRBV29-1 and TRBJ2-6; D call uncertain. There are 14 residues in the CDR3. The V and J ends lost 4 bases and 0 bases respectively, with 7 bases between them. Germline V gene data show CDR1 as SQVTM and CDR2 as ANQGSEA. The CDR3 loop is CSVGKTSGANVLTF. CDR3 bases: TGCAGCGTTGGTAAGACCTCTGGGGCCAACGTCCTGACTTTC.

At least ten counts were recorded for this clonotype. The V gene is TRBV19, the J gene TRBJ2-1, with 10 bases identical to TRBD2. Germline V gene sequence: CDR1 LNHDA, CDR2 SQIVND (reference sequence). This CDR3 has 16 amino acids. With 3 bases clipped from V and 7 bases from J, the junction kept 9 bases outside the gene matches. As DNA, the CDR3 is TGTGCCAGTAGTATGTGGGCTAGCGGGAGAGATAATGAGCAGTTCTTC. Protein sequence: CASSMWASGRDNEQFF.

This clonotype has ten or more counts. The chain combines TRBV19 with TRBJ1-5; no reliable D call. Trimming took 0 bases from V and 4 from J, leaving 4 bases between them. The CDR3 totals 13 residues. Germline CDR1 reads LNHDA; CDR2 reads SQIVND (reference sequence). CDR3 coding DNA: TGTGCCAGTAGTATAGATGTTAATCAGCCCCAGCATTTT. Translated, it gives CASSIDVNQPQHF.

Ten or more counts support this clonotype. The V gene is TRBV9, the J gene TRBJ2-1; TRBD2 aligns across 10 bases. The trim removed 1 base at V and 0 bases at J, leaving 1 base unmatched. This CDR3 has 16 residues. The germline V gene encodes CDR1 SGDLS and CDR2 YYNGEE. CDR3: CASSVRLAGSYNEQFF. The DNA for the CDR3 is TGTGCCAGCAGCGTAAGACTAGCGGGCTCCTACAATGAGCAGTTCTTC.

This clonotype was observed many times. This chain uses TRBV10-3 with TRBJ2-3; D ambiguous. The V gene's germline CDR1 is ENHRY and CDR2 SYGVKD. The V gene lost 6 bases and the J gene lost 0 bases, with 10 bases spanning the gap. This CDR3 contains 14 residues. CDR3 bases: TGTGCCATCAGGGGTCTAGGAAGCACAGATACGCAGTATTTT. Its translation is CAIRGLGSTDTQYF.

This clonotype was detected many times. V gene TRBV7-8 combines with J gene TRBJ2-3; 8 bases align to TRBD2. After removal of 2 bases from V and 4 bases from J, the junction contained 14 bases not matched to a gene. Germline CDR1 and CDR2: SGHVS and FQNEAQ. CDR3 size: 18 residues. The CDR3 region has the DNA TGTGCCAGCAGCTTAATCGGGGGCGGCGGGAGGAAAGCAGATACGCAGTATTTT. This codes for CASSLIGGGGRKADTQYF.

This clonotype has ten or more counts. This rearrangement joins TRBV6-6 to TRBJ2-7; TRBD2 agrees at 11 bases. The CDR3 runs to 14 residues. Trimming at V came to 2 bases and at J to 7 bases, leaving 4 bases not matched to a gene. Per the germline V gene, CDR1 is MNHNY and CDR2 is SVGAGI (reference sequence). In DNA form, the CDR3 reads TGTGCCAGCAGTTACGGGACTAGCGGCCTGGAGCAGTACTTC. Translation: CASSYGTSGLEQYF.

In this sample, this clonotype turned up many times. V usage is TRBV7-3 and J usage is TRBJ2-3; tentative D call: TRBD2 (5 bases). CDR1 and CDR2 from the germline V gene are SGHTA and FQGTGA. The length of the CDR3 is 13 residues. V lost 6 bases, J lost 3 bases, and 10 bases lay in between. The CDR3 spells CASSRGGTDTQYF. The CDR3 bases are TGTGCCAGCAGTCGGGGTGGGACAGATACGCAGTATTTT.

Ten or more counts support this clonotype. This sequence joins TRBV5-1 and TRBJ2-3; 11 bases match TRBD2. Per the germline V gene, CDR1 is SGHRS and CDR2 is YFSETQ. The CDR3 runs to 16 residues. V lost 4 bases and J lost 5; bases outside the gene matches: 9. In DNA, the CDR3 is TGCGCCAGCAGCCGCCTTAGCGGGAGGGCGGAAGATACGCAGTATTTT. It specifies CASSRLSGRAEDTQYF.

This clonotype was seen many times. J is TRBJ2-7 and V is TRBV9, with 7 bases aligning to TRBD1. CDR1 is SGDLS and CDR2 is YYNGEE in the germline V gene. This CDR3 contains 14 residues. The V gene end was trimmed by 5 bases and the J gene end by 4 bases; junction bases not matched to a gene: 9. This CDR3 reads CASSTGTDLYEQYF. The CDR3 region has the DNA TGTGCCAGCAGTACCGGGACAGACCTATACGAGCAGTACTTC.

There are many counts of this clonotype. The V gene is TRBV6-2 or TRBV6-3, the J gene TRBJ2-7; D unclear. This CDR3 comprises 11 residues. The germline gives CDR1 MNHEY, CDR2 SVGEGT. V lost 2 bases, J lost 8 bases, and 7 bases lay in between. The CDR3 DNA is TGTGCCAGCAGTTACGGAGCCAAGCAGTACTTC. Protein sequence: CASSYGAKQYF.

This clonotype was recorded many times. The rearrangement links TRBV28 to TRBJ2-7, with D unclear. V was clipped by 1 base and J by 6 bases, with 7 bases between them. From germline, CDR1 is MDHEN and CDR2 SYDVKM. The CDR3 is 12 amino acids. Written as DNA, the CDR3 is TGTGCCAGCAGTTTATCCGAGGTCGAGCAGTACTTC. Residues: CASSLSEVEQYF. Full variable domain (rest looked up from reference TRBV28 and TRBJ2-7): DVKVTQSSRYLVKRTGEKVFLECVQDMDHENMFWYRQDPGLGLRLIYFSYDVKMKEKGDIPEGYSVSREKKERFSLILESASTNQTSMYLCASSLSEVEQYFGPGTRLTVT.

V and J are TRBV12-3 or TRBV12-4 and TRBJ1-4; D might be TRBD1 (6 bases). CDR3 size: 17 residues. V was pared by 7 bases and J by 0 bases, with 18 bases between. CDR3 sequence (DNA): TGTGCCAGCAAACCCCATCGAGGGGACACAACTAATGAAAAACTGTTTTTT. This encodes CASKPHRGDTTNEKLFF.

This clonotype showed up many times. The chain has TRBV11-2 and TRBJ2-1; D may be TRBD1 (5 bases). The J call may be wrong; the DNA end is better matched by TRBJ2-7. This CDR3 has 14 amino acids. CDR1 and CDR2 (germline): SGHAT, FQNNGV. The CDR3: CASSLEGPTYEQYF. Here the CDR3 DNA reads TGTGCCAGCAGCTTAGAGGGGCCGACCTACGAGCAGTACTTC.

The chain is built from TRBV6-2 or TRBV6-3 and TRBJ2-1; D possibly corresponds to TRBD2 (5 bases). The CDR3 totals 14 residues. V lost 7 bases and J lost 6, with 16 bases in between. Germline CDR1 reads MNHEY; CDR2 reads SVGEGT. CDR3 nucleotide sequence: TGTGCCAGCACCCGAGCGGTGGCTTCCAATGAGCAGTTCTTC. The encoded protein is CASTRAVASNEQFF.